This T cell receptor beta chain stems from a study of OX40 agonist ivuxolimab in advanced cancers. Concerning the study at large: Ivuxolimab, which targeted the costimulatory receptor OX40 (CD134), was an agonistic, fully human IgG2 monoclonal antibody. The purpose of peripheral TCRbeta sequencing was to test whether ivuxolimab changed TCR sequence diversity and led to clonal T-cell expansion. The paper describes the monotherapy dose-escalation part (N ≈ 50 patients) of the phase I trial of ivuxolimab. A male proportion of around 80% and a mean age of roughly 58 years, ranging from 23 to 79, were recorded for the dose-escalation cohort. Of the roughly 52 dose-escalation patients, hepatocellular carcinoma was present in around 20, melanoma in around 15, renal cell carcinoma in 9 and head and neck cancer in 9. Intravenous ivuxolimab was administered to patients every 2 weeks at six dose levels: 0.01, 0.1, 0.3, 1.5, 3 and 10 mg/kg. Partial responses occurred in three dose-escalation patients, of whom one had hepatocellular carcinoma and two had cutaneous melanoma. Prior anti-PD-1, anti-PD-L1 or anti-CTLA-4 therapy was permitted, and 35% to 40% of dose-escalation patients had received checkpoint inhibitors.

The trial excluded patients who had a history of autoimmune disease or who were on systemic immunosuppression. Peripheral blood for TCR sequencing was collected from all dose cohorts at baseline, on cycle 4 day 1, and on cycle 7 day 1. Samples were obtained from an open-label, multicenter, first-in-human phase I dose-escalation trial of ivuxolimab. Adults with locally advanced or metastatic head and neck squamous cell, hepatocellular, melanoma or renal cell carcinoma were enrolled in the trial. CD4+ and CD8+ T cells were sorted separately from peripheral blood before TCR sequencing. A word on this clone: The antigen it binds to is not known. The record has no base qualities; no much larger clone is one base away.

V sheds 6 bases and J sheds 2 bases, leaving 12 bases between their ends. The germline V gene yields MRHNA for CDR1 and SNTAGT for CDR2. Measured from the cysteine to the phenylalanine, the CDR3 is 14 residues long. The DNA shown is the 42-base CDR3, in frame from base 1. For sequencing of the TCRbeta CDR3 region, genomic DNA was extracted from the sorted cells. The immunoSEQ Assay was used for sequencing of TCRbeta CDR3 regions. TCRdb obtained this table from immuneACCESS and retained in-frame rearrangements with V and J assigned. These tables miss some clones; where compared with another copy, unresolved V genes account for less than half of the shortfall, and the remainder is unexplained. The sample includes about 14,000 clones, with about 90% observed a single time. The top ten clones comprise roughly 25% of the sample. Overall study results and their limits: The antigen specificity of the peripheral T cells that underwent clonal expansion was not determined. In partial responders in the 0.1-3.0 mg/kg groups, normalized peripheral clonal expansion was found to be among the lowest, especially among CD8+ T cells. After ivuxolimab, CD8+ T cells had more expanded clones than CD4+ T cells on average. At doses of 0.1 to 3.0 mg/kg, clonal expansion of both CD4+ and CD8+ T cells in blood was seen between baseline and week 6. Low levels of normalized T-cell clonal expansion were also seen in some nonresponding patients.

The TCR originated in an adult with an advanced solid tumor such as melanoma, head and neck, liver or kidney cancer. Recombination joined TRBV6-4 with TRBJ2-3; the D match is possibly TRBD1 or TRBD2, with 5 bases aligned in each. Sequenced material: CD4+ or CD8+ T cells sorted from blood, taken in a trial of the OX40 agonist ivuxolimab. The nucleotides are TGTGCCAGCAGGGGGGATAGCGTCACAGATACGCAGTATTTT. This sequence encodes CASRGDSVTDTQYF.